Each of the 9 T cell receptor beta chains below was sequenced from the same sample in a study of T-cell reconstitution after alpha-beta-depleted transplantation in children. Unique molecular identifiers tagged the TCRbeta library. From the PCR reads, TCRdb called clonotypes with MiXCR, one entry per CDR3 protein. The data hold nearly 250,000 distinct CDR3 sequences, with 6.5% to 10% observed a single time. Sequencing was performed on PBMCs, mostly from graft donor cells, taken 180 days after TCRalphabeta/CD19-depleted stem cell transplant. Source of these receptors: a male patient younger than 18 who had a stem cell transplant for acute lymphoblastic leukemia, so the T cells may come from the graft donor.

This clonotype has at least ten counts. This chain links TRBV20-1 with TRBJ2-7; no reliable D call. Deletions cut 3 bases from V and 0 bases from J, with 12 bases between. The CDR3 consists of 14 residues. Germline-derived CDR1 and CDR2 are DFQATT and SNEGSKA (reference sequence). The CDR3 nucleotides read TGCAGTGCTAGGACTCGTGGCAGCTCCTACGAGCAGTACTTC. Amino acid sequence: CSARTRGSSYEQYF.

This clonotype was recorded at least ten times. CDR3 bases: TGTGCCAGCAGCCTTACGACAGGGATGAGAACCTTC. Translating gives CASSLTTGMRTF. The V and J genes are TRBV6-2 or TRBV6-3 and TRBJ1-2; TRBD1 matches at 7 bases. The V gene's germline CDR1 is MNHEY and CDR2 SVGEGT. V trimming: 6 bases; J trimming: 14 bases; junction bases outside the gene matches: 12. This CDR3 region has 12 residues.

This clonotype was seen only a few times. This chain uses TRBV15 with TRBJ2-5; maybe TRBD1 (6 bases). This CDR3 region has 15 residues. V lost 3 bases, J lost 0 bases, and 11 bases lay in between. In germline, CDR1 is LNHNV, CDR2 YYDKDF (reference sequence). The CDR3 nucleotides read TGTGCCACCAGCAGTTACCGGGACAACCAAGAGACCCAGTACTTC. Protein product: CATSSYRDNQETQYF.

About this clonotype itself: With a much larger clone just one base away, this may be a read error. This chain connects TRBV9 to TRBJ2-2; D may be TRBD2 (5 bases). The CDR3 has 15 amino acids. Germline V gives CDR1 SGDLS, CDR2 YYNGEE. The CDR3 DNA follows: TGTGCCAGCAGCGTAGGAGGGTTCAACACCGGGGAGCTGTATTTT. It encodes CASSVGGFNTGELYF.

A single count supports this clonotype. Given a much more abundant clone one base away, this may be a read error. The rearrangement links TRBV20-1 to TRBJ1-2; D is uncertain. This CDR3 is built from 11 residues. Germline loops: CDR1 DFQATT, CDR2 SNEGSKA (reference sequence). The CDR3 loop is CSSSSSYGYTF. CDR3 coding DNA: TGCAGCTCCAGCAGTAGCTATGGCTACACCTTC.

This clonotype has ten or more counts. The chain links TRBV5-1 to TRBJ1-1; 8 nucleotides agree with TRBD1. Germline V gene sequence: CDR1 SGHRS, CDR2 YFSETQ. The CDR3 is 16 amino acids. V was clipped by 4 bases and J by 2 bases; unmatched bases: 10. For the CDR3, the DNA is TGCGCCAGCAGCCCCCGACAGGGGCTGGGAAACACTGAAGCTTTCTTT. It yields the protein CASSPRQGLGNTEAFF.

This clonotype has ten or more counts. The J gene is TRBJ1-1, the V gene TRBV7-8; maybe TRBD1 (5 bases). This CDR3 has 14 residues. V was pared by 6 bases and J by 2 bases, with 13 bases between. Germline assignment: CDR1 SGHVS and CDR2 FQNEAQ. The CDR3 DNA is TGTGCCAGCAGACGGGGGGGTCTAAACACTGAAGCTTTCTTT. Translating gives CASRRGGLNTEAFF. Filled out from reference TRBV7-8 and TRBJ1-1, the complete variable domain reads GAGVSQSPRYKVAKRGQDVALRCDPISGHVSLFWYQQALGQGPEFLTYFQNEAQLDKSGLPSDRFFAERPEGSVSTLKIQRTQQEDSAVYLCASRRGGLNTEAFFGQGTRLTVV.

This clonotype was seen at least ten times. The rearrangement uses TRBV7-9 and TRBJ1-1, with 9 nucleotides matching TRBD1. CDR3 length: 14 amino acids. V lost 5 bases, J lost 4 bases, and 5 bases stayed unmatched. Germline lookup yields CDR1 SEHNR and CDR2 FQNEAQ (reference sequence). CDR3 protein: CASSTQGASTEAFF. For the CDR3, the DNA is TGTGCCAGCAGCACACAGGGGGCGAGCACTGAAGCTTTCTTT.

This rearrangement joins TRBV28 to TRBJ1-5; unclear D gene. The CDR3 consists of 13 residues. In germline, CDR1 is MDHEN, CDR2 SYDVKM. Trimming took 10 bases from V and 0 from J, leaving 10 bases between them. This CDR3 is CATQIYSNQPQHF. The CDR3 DNA reads TGTGCCACCCAGATTTATAGCAATCAGCCCCAGCATTTT.